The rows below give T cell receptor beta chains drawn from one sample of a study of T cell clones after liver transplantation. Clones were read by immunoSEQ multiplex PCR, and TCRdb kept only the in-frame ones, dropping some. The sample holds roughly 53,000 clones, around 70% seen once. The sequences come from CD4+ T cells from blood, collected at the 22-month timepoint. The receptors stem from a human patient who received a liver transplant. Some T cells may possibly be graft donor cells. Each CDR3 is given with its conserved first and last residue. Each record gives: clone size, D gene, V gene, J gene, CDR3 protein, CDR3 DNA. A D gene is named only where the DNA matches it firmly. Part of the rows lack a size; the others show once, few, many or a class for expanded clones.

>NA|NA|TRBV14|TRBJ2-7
CASSQELSWGSSYEQYF
TGTGCCAGCAGCCAAGAGTTAAGCTGGGGAAGCTCCTACGAGCAGTACTTC
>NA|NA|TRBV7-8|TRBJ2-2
CASSLMREFRGNTGELFF
TGTGCCAGCAGCTTAATGAGGGAATTCAGGGGTAACACCGGGGAGCTGTTTTTT
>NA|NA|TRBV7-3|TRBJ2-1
CASSPGQFNEQFF
TGTGCCAGCAGCCCCGGACAGTTCAATGAGCAGTTCTTC
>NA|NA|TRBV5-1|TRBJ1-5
CASSLGAEGEAQHF
TGCGCCAGCAGCTTGGGAGCCGAGGGGGAAGCCCAGCATTTT
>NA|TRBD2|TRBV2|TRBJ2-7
CASRLAGAYEQYF
TGTGCCAGCAGACTAGCGGGGGCCTACGAGCAGTACTTC
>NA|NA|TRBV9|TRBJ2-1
CASSATESSYNEQFF
TGTGCCAGCAGCGCCACAGAGAGCTCCTACAATGAGCAGTTCTTC
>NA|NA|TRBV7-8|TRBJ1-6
CASSLGGGNSPLHF
TGTGCCAGCAGCTTAGGCGGGGGTAATTCACCCCTCCACTTT
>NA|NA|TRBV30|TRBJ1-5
CAWSERRGQPQHF
TGTGCCTGGAGTGAGCGGAGAGGTCAGCCCCAGCATTTT
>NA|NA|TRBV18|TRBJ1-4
CASSQGLASNEKLFF
TGTGCCAGCTCACAGGGGTTAGCGTCTAATGAAAAACTGTTTTTT
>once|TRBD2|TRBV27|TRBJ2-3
CASSSPGGSTDTQYF
TGTGCCAGCAGTAGTCCGGGGGGAAGCACAGATACGCAGTATTTT
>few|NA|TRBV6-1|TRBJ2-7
CASRGGRPPYEQYF
TGTGCCAGCAGGGGCGGACGGCCTCCTTACGAGCAGTACTTC
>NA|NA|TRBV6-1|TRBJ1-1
CASSGSGGVGTEAFF
TGTGCCAGCAGTGGCTCGGGAGGGGTAGGGACTGAAGCTTTCTTT
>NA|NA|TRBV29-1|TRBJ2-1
CSVPLTSYNEQFF
TGCAGCGTCCCCTTGACGTCCTACAATGAGCAGTTCTTC
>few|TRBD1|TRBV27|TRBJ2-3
CASPMGQEAADTQYF
TGTGCCAGCCCGATGGGACAGGAAGCGGCAGATACGCAGTATTTT
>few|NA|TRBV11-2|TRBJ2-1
CASSDNRVYDEQFF
TGTGCCAGCAGCGATAACAGGGTGTACGATGAGCAGTTCTTC
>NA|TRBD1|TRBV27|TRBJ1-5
CASSLNRDRVGQPQHF
TGTGCCAGCAGTCTAAACCGGGACAGGGTCGGTCAGCCCCAGCATTTT
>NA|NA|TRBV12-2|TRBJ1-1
CASRENCRPMNTEAFF
TGTGCAAGTCGCGAAAATTGCAGGCCCATGAACACTGAAGCTTTCTTT
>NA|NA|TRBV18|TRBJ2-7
CASSPEGNEQYF
TGTGCCAGCTCACCGGAGGGCAACGAGCAGTACTTC
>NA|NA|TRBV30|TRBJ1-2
CAWSAGGSTGYGYTF
TGTGCCTGGAGTGCAGGAGGGTCGACGGGCTATGGCTACACCTTC
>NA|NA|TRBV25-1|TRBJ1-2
CASSDQTVGFGYGYTF
TGTGCCAGCAGTGATCAAACAGTGGGATTTGGCTATGGCTACACCTTC
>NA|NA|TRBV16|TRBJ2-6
CASSPDISGANVLTF
TGTGCCAGCAGCCCCGACATATCTGGGGCCAACGTCCTGACTTTC
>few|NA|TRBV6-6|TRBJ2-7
CASSSLDSGSHEQYF
TGTGCCAGCAGTTCCCTTGACTCAGGGTCCCACGAGCAGTACTTC
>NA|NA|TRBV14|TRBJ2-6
CASSLVDSGANVLTF
TGTGCCAGCAGCCTAGTAGACTCTGGGGCCAACGTCCTGACTTTC
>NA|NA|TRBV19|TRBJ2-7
CATRGRYEQYF
TGTGCCACCAGAGGGCGCTACGAGCAGTACTTC
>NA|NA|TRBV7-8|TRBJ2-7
CASSSPGAVSYEQYF
TGTGCCAGCAGCTCTCCGGGGGCTGTCTCCTACGAGCAGTACTTC
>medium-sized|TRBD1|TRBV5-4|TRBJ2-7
CASSWGQGEYEQYF
TGTGCCAGCAGCTGGGGACAGGGGGAGTACGAGCAGTACTTC
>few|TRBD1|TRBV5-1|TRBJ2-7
CASSLPTGETYEQYF
TGCGCCAGCAGCCTACCGACAGGGGAGACCTACGAGCAGTACTTC
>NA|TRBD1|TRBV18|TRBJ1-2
CASSPTGAPQERGYTF
TGTGCCAGCTCACCGACAGGGGCCCCCCAGGAGAGGGGCTACACCTTC
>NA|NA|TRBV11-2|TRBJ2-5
CASSLGELDYRNPQETQYF
TGTGCCAGCAGCTTAGGAGAATTGGACTACAGGAATCCACAAGAGACCCAGTACTTC
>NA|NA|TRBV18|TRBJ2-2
CASSPSVDTGELFF
TGTGCCAGCTCTCCTTCTGTGGACACCGGGGAGCTGTTTTTT
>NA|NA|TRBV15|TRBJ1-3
CATSRRSFSGNTIYF
TGTGCCACCAGCCGACGTTCGTTCTCTGGAAACACCATATATTTT
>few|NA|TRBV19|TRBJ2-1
CASSGRQIYNEQFF
TGTGCCAGTAGTGGAAGACAGATATACAATGAGCAGTTCTTC
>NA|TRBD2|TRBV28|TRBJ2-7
CASSFVYSGAGSGYEQYF
TGTGCCAGCAGTTTTGTTTATAGTGGAGCGGGGTCCGGCTACGAGCAGTACTTC
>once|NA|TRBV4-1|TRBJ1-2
CASSQTGQNGYTF
TGCGCCAGCAGCCAAACCGGACAGAATGGCTACACCTTC
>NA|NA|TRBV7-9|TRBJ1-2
CASSLDMPNGYTF
TGTGCCAGCAGCTTGGACATGCCCAATGGCTACACCTTC
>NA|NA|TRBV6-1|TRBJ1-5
CASGGPRPWKFF
TGTGCCAGCGGGGGCCCCCGGCCCTGGAAATTTTTT
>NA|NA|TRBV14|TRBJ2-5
CASSQNTGETQYF
TGTGCCAGCAGCCAGAATACAGGGGAGACCCAGTACTTC
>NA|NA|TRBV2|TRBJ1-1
CASRRSENTEAFF
TGTGCCAGCAGAAGGTCCGAGAACACTGAAGCTTTCTTT
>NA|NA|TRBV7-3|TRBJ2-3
CASSRQAGDTDTQYF
TGTGCCAGCAGCCGACAGGCTGGGGACACAGATACGCAGTATTTT
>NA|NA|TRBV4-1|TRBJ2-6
CASSQDQGGNVLTF
TGCGCCAGCAGCCAAGATCAAGGGGGTAACGTCCTGACTTTC
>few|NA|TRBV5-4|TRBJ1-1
CASRQGGDTEAFF
TGTGCCAGCAGACAGGGTGGAGACACTGAAGCTTTCTTT
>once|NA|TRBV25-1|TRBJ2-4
CASSDYEGSLAKNIQYF
TGTGCCAGCAGTGACTATGAGGGTTCTTTGGCCAAAAACATTCAGTACTTC
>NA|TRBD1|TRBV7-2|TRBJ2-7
CASSLLTGVHEQYF
TGTGCCAGCAGCTTATTGACAGGGGTCCACGAGCAGTACTTC
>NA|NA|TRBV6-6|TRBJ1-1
CASSHPEGDSTEAFF
TGTGCCAGCAGCCATCCGGAGGGAGACAGCACTGAAGCTTTCTTT
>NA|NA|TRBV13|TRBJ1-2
CASSLGTDGGYTF
TGTGCCAGCAGCTTAGGGACAGACGGAGGCTACACCTTC
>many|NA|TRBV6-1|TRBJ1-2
CASSVGSNYGYTF
TGTGCCAGCAGTGTAGGCAGCAACTATGGCTACACCTTC
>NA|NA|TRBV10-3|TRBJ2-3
CAIRLGTDTQYF
TGTGCCATCAGACTCGGCACAGATACGCAGTATTTT
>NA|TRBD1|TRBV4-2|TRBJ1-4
CASKDCRGTGNEKLFF
TGTGCCAGCAAGGACTGTCGGGGGACAGGTAATGAAAAACTGTTTTTT
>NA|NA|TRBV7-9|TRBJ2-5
CASSLGGTETQYF
TGTGCCAGCAGCTTGGGGGGCACGGAGACCCAGTACTTC
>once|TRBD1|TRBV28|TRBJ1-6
CASSFGSGTGASALHF
TGTGCCAGCAGTTTTGGGTCCGGGACAGGGGCGTCGGCCCTCCACTTT
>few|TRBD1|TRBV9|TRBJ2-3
CASSPRGTSSTDTQYF
TGTGCCAGCAGCCCCAGGGGGACCTCAAGCACAGATACGCAGTATTTT
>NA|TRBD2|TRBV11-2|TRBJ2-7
CASSPGRGYEQYF
TGTGCCAGCAGCCCTGGGCGGGGGTACGAGCAGTACTTC
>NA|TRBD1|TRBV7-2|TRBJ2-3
CASSSYRGLGTDTQYF
TGTGCCAGCAGCTCCTACAGGGGGCTGGGGACTGATACGCAGTATTTT
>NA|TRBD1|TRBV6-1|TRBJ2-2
CASRLGTGKTGELFF
TGTGCCAGCAGACTAGGGACAGGGAAAACCGGGGAGCTGTTTTTT
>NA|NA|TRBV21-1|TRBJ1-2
CASSKCTDGPYGYTF
TGTGCCAGCAGCAAGTGTACAGACGGGCCCTATGGCTACACCTTC
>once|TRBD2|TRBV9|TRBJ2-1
CASSRAGGSHNEQFF
TGTGCCAGCAGCCGTGCGGGGGGGTCCCACAATGAGCAGTTCTTC
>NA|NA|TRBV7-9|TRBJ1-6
CASSRLNSPLHF
TGTGCCAGCAGCCGACTAAATTCACCCCTCCACTTT
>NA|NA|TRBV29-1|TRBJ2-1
CSVERDSSYNEQFF
TGCAGCGTTGAAAGGGATAGCTCCTACAATGAGCAGTTCTTC